The clone carrying this T cell receptor (beta chain) has only one observation. The sample is drawn from a study of blood T cell repertoires in COVID-19. V dropped 5 bases and J dropped 7 bases, with 14 bases sitting between them. The CDR3 is 13 residues long. CDR1 is MNHEY and CDR2 is SVGAGI in the germline V gene. The method was immunoSEQ multiplex PCR; TCRdb's version includes in-frame clones alone and lacks a portion of them. Of some 190,000 clones listed, roughly four fifths are singletons. This chain uses TRBV6-5 with TRBJ1-2; D might be TRBD1 (6 bases). This receptor was taken from a woman in her seventies with active or convalescent COVID-19. The sequenced sample was peripheral blood. The CDR3 coding sequence is TGTGCCAGCAGTCGCACGGGCAGGGGTGGCTACACCTTC. The encoded protein is CASSRTGRGGYTF.